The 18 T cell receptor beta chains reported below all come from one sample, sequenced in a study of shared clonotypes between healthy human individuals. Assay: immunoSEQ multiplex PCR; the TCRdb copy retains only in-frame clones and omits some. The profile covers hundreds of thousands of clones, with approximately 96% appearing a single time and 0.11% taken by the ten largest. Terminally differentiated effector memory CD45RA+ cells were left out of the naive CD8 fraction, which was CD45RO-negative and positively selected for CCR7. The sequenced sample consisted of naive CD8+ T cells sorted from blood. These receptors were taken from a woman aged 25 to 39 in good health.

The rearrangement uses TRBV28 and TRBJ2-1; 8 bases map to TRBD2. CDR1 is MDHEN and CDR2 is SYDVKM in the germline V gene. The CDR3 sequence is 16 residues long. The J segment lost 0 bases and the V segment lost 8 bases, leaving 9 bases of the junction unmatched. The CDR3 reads CASGSGTRSSYNEQFF. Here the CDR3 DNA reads TGTGCCAGCGGCTCCGGGACTAGGAGCTCCTACAATGAGCAGTTCTTC.

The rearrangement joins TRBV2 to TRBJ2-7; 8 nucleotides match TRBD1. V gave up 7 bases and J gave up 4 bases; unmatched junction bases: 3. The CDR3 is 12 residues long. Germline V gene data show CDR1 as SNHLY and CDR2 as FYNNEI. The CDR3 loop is CASTDRAYEQYF. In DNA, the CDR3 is TGTGCCAGCACGGACAGGGCGTACGAGCAGTACTTC.

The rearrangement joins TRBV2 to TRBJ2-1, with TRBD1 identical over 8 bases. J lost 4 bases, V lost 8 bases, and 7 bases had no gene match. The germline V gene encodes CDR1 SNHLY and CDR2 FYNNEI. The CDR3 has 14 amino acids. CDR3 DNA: TGTGCCAGCCTAGCCGGGACAGGTTACAATGAGCAGTTCTTC. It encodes CASLAGTGYNEQFF. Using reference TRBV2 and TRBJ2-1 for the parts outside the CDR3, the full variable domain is EPEVTQTPSHQVTQMGQEVILRCVPISNHLYFYWYRQILGQKVEFLVSFYNNEISEKSEIFDDQFSVERPDGSNFTLKIRSTKLEDSAMYFCASLAGTGYNEQFFGPGTRLTVL.

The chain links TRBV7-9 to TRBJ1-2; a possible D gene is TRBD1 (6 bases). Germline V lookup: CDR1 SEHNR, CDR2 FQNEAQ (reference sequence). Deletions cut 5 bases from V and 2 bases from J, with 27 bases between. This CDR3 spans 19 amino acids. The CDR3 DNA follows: TGTGCCAGCAGCGGCCCCGTAACACAGGGAACCACCTTAAACTATGGCTACACCTTC. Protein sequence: CASSGPVTQGTTLNYGYTF. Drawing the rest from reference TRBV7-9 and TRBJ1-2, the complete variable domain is DTGVSQNPRHKITKRGQNVTFRCDPISEHNRLYWYRQTLGQGPEFLTYFQNEAQLEKSRLLSDRFSAERPKGSFSTLEIQRTEQGDSAMYLCASSGPVTQGTTLNYGYTFGSGTRLTVV.

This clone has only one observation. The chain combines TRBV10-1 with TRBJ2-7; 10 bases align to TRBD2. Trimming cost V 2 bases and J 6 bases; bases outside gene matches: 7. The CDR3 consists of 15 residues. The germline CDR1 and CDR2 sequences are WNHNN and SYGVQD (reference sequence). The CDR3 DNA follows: TGCGCCAGCAGTGAGCTAGCGGGAGATTCTGGCGAGCAGTACTTC. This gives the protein CASSELAGDSGEQYF.

For the CDR3, the DNA is TGTGCCAGCAGTTTGTTGGGAATGAATGAGCAGTTCTTC. Amino acids: CASSLLGMNEQFF. The chain links TRBV27 to TRBJ2-1; D remains unclear. The CDR3 sequence is 13 residues long. Trimming pared 3 bases from V and 7 bases from J, leaving 10 bases between. In germline, CDR1 is MNHEY, CDR2 SMNVEV (reference sequence).

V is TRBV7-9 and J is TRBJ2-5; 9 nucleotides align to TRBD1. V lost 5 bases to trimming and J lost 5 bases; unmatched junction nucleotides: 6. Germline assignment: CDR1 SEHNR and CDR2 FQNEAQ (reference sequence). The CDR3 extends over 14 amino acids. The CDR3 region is CASSLTGTGETQYF. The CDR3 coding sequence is TGTGCCAGCAGCCTCACCGGGACAGGGGAGACCCAGTACTTC.

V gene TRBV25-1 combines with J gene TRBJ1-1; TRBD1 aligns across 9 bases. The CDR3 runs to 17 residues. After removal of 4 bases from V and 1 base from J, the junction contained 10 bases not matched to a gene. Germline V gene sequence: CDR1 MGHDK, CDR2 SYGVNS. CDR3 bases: TGTGCCAGCAGTGTCAACCGCCGGACAGGGGAGAACACTGAAGCTTTCTTT. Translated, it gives CASSVNRRTGENTEAFF.

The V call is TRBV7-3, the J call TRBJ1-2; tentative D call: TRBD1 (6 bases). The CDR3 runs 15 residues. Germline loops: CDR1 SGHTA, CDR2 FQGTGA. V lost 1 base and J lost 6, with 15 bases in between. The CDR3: CASSLMPKGDDGYTF. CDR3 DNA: TGTGCCAGCAGCTTAATGCCTAAGGGGGATGATGGCTACACCTTC.

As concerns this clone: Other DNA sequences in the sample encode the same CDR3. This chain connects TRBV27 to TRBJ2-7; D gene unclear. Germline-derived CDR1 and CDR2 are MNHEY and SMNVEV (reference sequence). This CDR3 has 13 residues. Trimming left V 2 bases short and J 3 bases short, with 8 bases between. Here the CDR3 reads CASSLDGGYEQYF. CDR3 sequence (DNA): TGTGCCAGCAGTTTAGACGGTGGCTACGAGCAGTACTTC.

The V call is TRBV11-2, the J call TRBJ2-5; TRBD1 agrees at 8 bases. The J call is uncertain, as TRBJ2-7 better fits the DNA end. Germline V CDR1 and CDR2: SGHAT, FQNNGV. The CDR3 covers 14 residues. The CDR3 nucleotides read TGTGCCAGCAGCTACGGCGGGACAGGCTACGAGCAGTACTTC. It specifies CASSYGGTGYEQYF.

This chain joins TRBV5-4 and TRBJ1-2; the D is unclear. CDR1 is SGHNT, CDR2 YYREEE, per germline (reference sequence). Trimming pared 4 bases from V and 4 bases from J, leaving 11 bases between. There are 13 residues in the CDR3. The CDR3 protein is CASSPTESYGYTF. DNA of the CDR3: TGTGCCAGCAGCCCGACCGAGAGCTATGGCTACACCTTC. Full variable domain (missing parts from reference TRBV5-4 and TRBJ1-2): ETGVTQSPTHLIKTRGQQVTLRCSSQSGHNTVSWYQQALGQGPQFIFQYYREEENGRGNFPPRFSGLQFPNYSSELNVNALELDDSALYLCASSPTESYGYTFGSGTRLTVV.

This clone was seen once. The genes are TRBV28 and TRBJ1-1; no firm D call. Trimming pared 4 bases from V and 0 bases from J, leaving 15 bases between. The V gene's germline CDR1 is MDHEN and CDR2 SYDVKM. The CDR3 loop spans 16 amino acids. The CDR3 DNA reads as TGTGCCAGCAGTTCCCCCCGGGAGCGGATGAACACTGAAGCTTTCTTT. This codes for CASSSPRERMNTEAFF.

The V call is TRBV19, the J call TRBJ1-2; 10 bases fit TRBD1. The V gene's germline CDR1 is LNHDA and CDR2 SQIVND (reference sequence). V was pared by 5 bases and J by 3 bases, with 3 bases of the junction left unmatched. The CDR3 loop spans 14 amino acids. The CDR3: CASSLGTGDYGYTF. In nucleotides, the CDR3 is TGTGCCAGTAGTCTCGGGACAGGGGACTATGGCTACACCTTC.

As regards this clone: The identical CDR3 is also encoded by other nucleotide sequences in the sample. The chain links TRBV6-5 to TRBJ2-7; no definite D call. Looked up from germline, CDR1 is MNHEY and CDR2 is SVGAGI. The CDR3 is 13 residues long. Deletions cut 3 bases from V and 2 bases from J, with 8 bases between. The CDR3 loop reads CASSYGSTYEQYF. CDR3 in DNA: TGTGCCAGCAGTTATGGATCGACCTACGAGCAGTACTTC.

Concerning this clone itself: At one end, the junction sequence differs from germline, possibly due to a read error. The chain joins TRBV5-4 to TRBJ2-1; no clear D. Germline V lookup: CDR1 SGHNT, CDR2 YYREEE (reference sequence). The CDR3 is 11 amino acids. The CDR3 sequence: CASSLGPAPIF. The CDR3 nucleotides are TGTGCCAGCAGCTTGGGCCCCGCCCCTATCTTC.

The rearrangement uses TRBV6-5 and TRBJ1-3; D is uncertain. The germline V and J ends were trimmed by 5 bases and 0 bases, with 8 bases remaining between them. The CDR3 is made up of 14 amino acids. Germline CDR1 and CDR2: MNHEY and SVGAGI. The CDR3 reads CASSMSSSGNTIYF. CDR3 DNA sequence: TGTGCCAGCAGTATGTCTAGCTCTGGAAACACCATATATTTT.

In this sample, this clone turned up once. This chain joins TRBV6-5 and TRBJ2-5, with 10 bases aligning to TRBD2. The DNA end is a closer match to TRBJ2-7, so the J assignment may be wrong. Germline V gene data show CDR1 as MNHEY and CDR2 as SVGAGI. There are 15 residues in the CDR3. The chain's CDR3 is CASATLAGDLYEQYF. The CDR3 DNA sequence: TGTGCCAGCGCCACGCTAGCGGGAGATCTCTACGAGCAGTACTTC.